This T cell receptor beta chain was sequenced in a study of T cell responses to AZD1222 COVID-19 vaccine. Study results and caveats: The reported proportion of spike-specific TCRs targeting unmutated variant regions was nearly half. Repertoires in all cases were sampled only once the peak T cell response had passed. With dominance at 160-218 and 743-854, vaccine-associated CD4 TCRs spanned spike. Following two doses of AZD1222, Spike-specific TCR breadth and depth rose.

The CDR3 consists of 13 residues. Germline assignment: CDR1 MNHEY and CDR2 SVGAGI. Trimming left V 6 bases short and J 5 bases short, with 11 bases between. With regard to this clone: What it binds is not known.

TCRdb's copy holds only in-frame clones and misses some; the assay was immunoSEQ multiplex PCR. The sample includes around 130,000 clones, about nine tenths seen only once; the top ten take over 1.2%. Sequenced here: peripheral blood, sampled on day 0 of AZD1222 vaccination. The receptor was derived from an adult in good health. The rearrangement joins TRBV6-5 to TRBJ1-3, with a possible D match to TRBD1 (5 bases). CDR3 amino acids: CASSSGTRNTIYF. DNA of the CDR3: TGTGCCAGCAGCTCCGGGACCAGAAACACCATATATTTT.